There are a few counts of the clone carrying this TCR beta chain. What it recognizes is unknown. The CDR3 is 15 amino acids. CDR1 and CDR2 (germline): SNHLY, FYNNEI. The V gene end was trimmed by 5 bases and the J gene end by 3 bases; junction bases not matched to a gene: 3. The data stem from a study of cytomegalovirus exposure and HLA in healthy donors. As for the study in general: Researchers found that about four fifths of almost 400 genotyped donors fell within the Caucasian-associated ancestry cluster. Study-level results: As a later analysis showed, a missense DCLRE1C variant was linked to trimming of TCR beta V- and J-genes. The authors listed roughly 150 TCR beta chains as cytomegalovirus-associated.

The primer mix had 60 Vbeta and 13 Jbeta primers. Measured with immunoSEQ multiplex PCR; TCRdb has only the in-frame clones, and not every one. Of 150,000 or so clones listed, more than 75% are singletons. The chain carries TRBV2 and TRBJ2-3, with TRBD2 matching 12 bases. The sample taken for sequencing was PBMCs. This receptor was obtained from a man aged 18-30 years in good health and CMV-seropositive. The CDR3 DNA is TGTGCCAGCAGTTCTACTAGCGGGAGGACAGATACGCAGTATTTT. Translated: CASSSTSGRTDTQYF.